The clone carrying this T cell receptor (beta chain) was seen a single time. Its antigen is not identified. TCRdb keeps only in-frame clones here, not all; method: immunoSEQ multiplex PCR. The sample has under 150,000 clones; about 85% are singletons. This entry comes from a study of PD-1 blockade in mismatch repair-deficient tumors. Findings and limits, study-wide: Tumor-resident clones, often absent from pretreatment blood, expanded after pembrolizumab and then contracted.

PCR or immunohistochemistry showed mismatch repair deficiency in every enrolled patient. A few pembrolizumab responders had their TCRs sequenced. This CDR3 is 16 amino acids long. The V gene's germline CDR1 is SGHRS and CDR2 YFSETQ. V shed 3 bases and J 6 bases; nucleotides not matched to a gene: 11. This sequence was found in an adult with mismatch repair-deficient cancer. The chain combines TRBV5-1 with TRBJ2-2; 7 nucleotides agree with TRBD2. The source material was peripheral blood, sampled 44 weeks after starting pembrolizumab. The CDR3 DNA reads as TGCGCCAGCAGCTCGGGAGGACCCCTGCGAGCCGGGGAGCTGTTTTTT. Its protein is CASSSGGPLRAGELFF.